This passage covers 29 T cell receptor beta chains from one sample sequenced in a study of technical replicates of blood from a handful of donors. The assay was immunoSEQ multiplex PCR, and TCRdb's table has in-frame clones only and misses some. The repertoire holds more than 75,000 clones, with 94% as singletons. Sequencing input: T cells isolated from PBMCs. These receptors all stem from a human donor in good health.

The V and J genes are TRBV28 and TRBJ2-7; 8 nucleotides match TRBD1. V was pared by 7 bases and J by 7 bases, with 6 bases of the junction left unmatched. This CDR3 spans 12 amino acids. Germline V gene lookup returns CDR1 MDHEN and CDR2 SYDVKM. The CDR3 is CASTWTGREQYF. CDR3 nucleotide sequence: TGTGCCAGCACCTGGACAGGGCGAGAGCAGTACTTC.

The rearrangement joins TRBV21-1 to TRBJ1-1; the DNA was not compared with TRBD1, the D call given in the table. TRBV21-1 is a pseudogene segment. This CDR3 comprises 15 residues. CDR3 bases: TGTGCCAGCAGCAAAGCATGGGGTAGGGGCCCTGAAGCTTTCTTT. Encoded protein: CASSKAWGRGPEAFF.

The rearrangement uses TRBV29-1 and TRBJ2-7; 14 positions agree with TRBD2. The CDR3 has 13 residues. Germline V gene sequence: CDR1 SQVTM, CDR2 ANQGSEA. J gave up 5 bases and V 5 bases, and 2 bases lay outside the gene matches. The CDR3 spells CSVMGLAGDEQYF. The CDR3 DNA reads TGCAGCGTTATGGGACTAGCGGGAGACGAGCAGTACTTC.

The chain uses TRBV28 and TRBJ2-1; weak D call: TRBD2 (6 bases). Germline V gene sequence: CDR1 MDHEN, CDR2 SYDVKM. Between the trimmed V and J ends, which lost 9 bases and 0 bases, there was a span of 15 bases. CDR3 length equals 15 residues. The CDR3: CASIAGSSSYNEQFF. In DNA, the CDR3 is TGTGCCAGTATAGCCGGGAGTAGCTCCTACAATGAGCAGTTCTTC.

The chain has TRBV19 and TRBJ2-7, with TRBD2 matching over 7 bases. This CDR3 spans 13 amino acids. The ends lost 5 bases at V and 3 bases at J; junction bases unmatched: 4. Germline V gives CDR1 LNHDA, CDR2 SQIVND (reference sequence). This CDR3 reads CASSASGVYEQYF. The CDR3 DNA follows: TGTGCCAGTAGTGCTAGCGGAGTCTACGAGCAGTACTTC.

DNA for the CDR3: TGTGCCTGGAGGGGAACAGGGTCTGGCTACACCTTC. Protein sequence: CAWRGTGSGYTF. The genes are TRBV30 and TRBJ1-2, with D perhaps matching TRBD1 (6 bases). Germline V CDR1 and CDR2: GTSNPN, SVGIG (reference sequence). The germline V and J ends were trimmed by 3 bases and 7 bases, with 12 bases remaining between them. The CDR3 is made up of 12 amino acids.

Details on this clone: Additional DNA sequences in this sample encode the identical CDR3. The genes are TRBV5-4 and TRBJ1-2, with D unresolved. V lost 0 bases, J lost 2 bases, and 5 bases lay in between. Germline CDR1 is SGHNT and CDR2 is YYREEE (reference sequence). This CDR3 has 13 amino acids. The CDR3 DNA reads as TGTGCCAGCAGCTTGGGAGGGAACTATGGCTACACCTTC. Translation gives CASSLGGNYGYTF. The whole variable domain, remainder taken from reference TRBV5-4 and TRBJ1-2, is ETGVTQSPTHLIKTRGQQVTLRCSSQSGHNTVSWYQQALGQGPQFIFQYYREEENGRGNFPPRFSGLQFPNYSSELNVNALELDDSALYLCASSLGGNYGYTFGSGTRLTVV.

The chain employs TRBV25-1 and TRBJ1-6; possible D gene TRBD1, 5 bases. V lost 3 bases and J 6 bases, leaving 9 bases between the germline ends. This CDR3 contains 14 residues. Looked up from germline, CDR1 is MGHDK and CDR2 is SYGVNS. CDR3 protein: CASSDSGFNSPLHF. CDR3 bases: TGTGCCAGCAGTGATTCAGGGTTTAATTCACCCCTCCACTTT.

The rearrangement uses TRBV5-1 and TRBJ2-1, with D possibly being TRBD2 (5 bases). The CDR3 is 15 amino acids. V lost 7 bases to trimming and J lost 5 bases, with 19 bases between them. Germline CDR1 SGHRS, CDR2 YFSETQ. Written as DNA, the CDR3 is TGCGCCAGCCAACAAAAGCTGGGAGTTAACAATGAGCAGTTCTTC. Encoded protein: CASQQKLGVNNEQFF. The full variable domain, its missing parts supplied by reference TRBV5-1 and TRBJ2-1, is KAGVTQTPRYLIKTRGQQVTLSCSPISGHRSVSWYQQTPGQGLQFLFEYFSETQRNKGNFPGRFSGRQFSNSRSEMNVSTLELGDSALYLCASQQKLGVNNEQFFGPGTRLTVL.

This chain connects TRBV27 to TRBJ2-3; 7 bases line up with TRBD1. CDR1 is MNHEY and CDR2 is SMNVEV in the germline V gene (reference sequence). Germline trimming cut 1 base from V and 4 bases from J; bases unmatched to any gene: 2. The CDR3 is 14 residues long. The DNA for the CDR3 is TGTGCCAGCAGTTTATTTGACAGGGCAGATACGCAGTATTTT. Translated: CASSLFDRADTQYF.

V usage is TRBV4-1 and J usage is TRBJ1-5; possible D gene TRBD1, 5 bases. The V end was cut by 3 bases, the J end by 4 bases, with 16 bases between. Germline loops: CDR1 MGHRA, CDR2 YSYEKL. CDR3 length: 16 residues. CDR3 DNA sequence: TGCGCCAGCAGCCAGGACGGGATGGGGGGAAATCAGCCCCAGCATTTT. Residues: CASSQDGMGGNQPQHF.

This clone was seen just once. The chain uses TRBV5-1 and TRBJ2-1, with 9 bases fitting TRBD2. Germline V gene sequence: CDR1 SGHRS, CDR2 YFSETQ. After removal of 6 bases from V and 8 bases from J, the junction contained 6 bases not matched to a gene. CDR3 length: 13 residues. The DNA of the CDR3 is TGCGCCAGCATTCTAGCGGGAAGCGATGAGCAGTTCTTC. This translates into CASILAGSDEQFF.

CDR3 amino acids: CASSLVISYNEQFF. As DNA, the CDR3 is TGTGCCAGCAGCTTGGTTATCTCCTACAATGAGCAGTTCTTC. This sequence joins TRBV5-6 and TRBJ2-1; D uncertain. With 0 bases removed from V and 0 bases from J, the gap between germline ends came to 4 bases. CDR1 is SGHDT and CDR2 is YYEEEE in the germline V gene. The CDR3 contains 14 residues.

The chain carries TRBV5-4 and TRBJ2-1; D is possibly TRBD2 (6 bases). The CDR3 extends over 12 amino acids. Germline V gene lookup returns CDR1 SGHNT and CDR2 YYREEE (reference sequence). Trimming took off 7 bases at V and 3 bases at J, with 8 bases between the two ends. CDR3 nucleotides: TGTGCCAGCGGGAGGTACTACAATGAGCAGTTCTTC. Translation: CASGRYYNEQFF.

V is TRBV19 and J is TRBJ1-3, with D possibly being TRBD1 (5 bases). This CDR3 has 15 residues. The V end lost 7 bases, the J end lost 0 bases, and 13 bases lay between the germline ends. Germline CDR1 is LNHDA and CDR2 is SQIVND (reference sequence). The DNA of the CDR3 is TGTGCCAGTATAGATCCGGACAACTCTGGAAACACCATATATTTT. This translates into CASIDPDNSGNTIYF.

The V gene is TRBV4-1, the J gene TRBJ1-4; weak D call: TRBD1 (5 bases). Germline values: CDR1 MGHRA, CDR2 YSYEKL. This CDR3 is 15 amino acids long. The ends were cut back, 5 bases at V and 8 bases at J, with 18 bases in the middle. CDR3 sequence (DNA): TGCGCCAGCAGCGATCGTGGGGCCGGCGAGGAAAAACTGTTTTTT. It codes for CASSDRGAGEEKLFF.

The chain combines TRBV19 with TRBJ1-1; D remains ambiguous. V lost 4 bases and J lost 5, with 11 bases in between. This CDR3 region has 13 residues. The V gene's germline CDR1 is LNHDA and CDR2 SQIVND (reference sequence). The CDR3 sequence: CASSNPPRTEAFF. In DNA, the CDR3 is TGTGCCAGTAGTAATCCCCCTAGGACTGAAGCTTTCTTT. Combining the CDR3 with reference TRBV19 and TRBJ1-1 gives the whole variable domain DGGITQSPKYLFRKEGQNVTLSCEQNLNHDAMYWYRQDPGQGLRLIYYSQIVNDFQKGDIAEGYSVSREKKESFPLTVTSAQKNPTAFYLCASSNPPRTEAFFGQGTRLTVV.

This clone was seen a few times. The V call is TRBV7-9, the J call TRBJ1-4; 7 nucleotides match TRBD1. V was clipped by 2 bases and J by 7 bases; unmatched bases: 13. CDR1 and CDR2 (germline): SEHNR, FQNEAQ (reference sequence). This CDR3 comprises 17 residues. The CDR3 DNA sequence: TGTGCCAGCAGCTTAACCCTTGAGGGGGCCGGCATTGAAAAACTGTTTTTT. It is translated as CASSLTLEGAGIEKLFF.

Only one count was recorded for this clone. The CDR3 region has the DNA TGTGCCAGCTCATCAGGGGTCAGTCAGCCCCAGCATTTT. Translation: CASSSGVSQPQHF. This chain connects TRBV18 to TRBJ1-5, with D possibly TRBD1 on 6 matching bases. Germline CDR1 is KGHSH and CDR2 is LQKENI. The CDR3 is 13 amino acids. V lost 5 bases, J lost 6 bases, and 11 bases lay in between.

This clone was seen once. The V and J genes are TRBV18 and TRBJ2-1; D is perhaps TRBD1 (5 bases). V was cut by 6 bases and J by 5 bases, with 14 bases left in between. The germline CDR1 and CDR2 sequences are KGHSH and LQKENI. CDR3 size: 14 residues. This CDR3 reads CASSTLGPHNEQFF. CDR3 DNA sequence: TGTGCCAGCTCGACTCTGGGGCCGCACAATGAGCAGTTCTTC.

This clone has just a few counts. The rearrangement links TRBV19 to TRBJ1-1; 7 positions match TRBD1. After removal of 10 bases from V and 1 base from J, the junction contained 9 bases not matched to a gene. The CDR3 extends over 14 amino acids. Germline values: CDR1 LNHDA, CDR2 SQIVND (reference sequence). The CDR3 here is CANLQGVPNTEAFF. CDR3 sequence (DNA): TGTGCCAATCTTCAGGGGGTGCCGAACACTGAAGCTTTCTTT.

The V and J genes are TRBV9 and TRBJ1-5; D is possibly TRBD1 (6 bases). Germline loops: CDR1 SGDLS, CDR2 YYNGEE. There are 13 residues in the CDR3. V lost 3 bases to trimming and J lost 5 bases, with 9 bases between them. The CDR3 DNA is TGTGCCAGCAGCGGCCAGGGGTATCAGCCCCAGCATTTT. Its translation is CASSGQGYQPQHF.

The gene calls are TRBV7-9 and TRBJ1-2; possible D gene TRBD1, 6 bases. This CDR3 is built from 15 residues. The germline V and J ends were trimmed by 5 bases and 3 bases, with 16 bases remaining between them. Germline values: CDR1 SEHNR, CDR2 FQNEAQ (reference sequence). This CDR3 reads CASSHIGTSDYGYTF. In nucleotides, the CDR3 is TGTGCCAGCAGCCATATTGGGACATCGGACTATGGCTACACCTTC.

The CDR3 here is CASSLRREGSEQYF. The CDR3 DNA follows: TGTGCCAGCAGCTTAAGGCGGGAGGGCAGTGAGCAGTACTTC. The chain couples TRBV7-2 to TRBJ2-7, with 9 bases that match TRBD2. CDR1 and CDR2 from the germline V gene are SGHTA and FQGNSA. V shed 2 bases and J 7 bases; nucleotides not matched to a gene: 6. The CDR3 has 14 residues. The whole variable domain, filled in from reference TRBV7-2 and TRBJ2-7, reads GAGVSQSPSNKVTEKGKDVELRCDPISGHTALYWYRQSLGQGLEFLIYFQGNSAPDKSGLPSDRFSAERTGGSVSTLTIQRTQQEDSAVYLCASSLRREGSEQYFGPGTRLTVT.

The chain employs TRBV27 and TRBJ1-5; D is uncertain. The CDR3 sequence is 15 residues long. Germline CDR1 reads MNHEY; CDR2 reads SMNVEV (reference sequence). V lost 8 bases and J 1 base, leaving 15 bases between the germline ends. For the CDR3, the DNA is TGTGCCAGCGACCCTTTGGGAGTGAGCAATCAGCCCCAGCATTTT. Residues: CASDPLGVSNQPQHF.

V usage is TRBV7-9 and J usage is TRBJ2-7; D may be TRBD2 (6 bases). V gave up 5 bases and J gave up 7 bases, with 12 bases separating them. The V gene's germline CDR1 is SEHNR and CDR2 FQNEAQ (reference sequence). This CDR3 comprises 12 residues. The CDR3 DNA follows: TGTGCCAGCAGCCCGGGGGTCGGGGAGCAGTACTTC. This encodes CASSPGVGEQYF. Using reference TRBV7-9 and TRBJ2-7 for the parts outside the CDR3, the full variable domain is DTGVSQNPRHKITKRGQNVTFRCDPISEHNRLYWYRQTLGQGPEFLTYFQNEAQLEKSRLLSDRFSAERPKGSFSTLEIQRTEQGDSAMYLCASSPGVGEQYFGPGTRLTVT.

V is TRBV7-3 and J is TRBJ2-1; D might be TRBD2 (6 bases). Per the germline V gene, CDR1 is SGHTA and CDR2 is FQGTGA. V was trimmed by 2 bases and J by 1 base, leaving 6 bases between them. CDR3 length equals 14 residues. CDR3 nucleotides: TGTGCCAGCAGCTTAGGACTATCCTACAATGAGCAGTTCTTC. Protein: CASSLGLSYNEQFF.

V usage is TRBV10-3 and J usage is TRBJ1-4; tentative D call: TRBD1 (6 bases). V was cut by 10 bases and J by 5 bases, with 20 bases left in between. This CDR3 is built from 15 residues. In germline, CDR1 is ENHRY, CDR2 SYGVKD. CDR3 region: CATGGGLGSNEKLFF. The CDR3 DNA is TGTGCCACCGGGGGGGGGCTGGGATCCAATGAAAAACTGTTTTTT.

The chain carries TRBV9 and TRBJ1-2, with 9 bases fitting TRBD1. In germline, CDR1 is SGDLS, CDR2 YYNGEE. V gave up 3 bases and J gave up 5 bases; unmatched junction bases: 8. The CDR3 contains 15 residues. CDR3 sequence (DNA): TGTGCCAGCAGCGCAACTGGGACAGGGATATATGGCTACACCTTC. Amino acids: CASSATGTGIYGYTF.